This record looks at one TCR beta chain sequence and its context. TCRdb keeps only in-frame clones here, not all; method: immunoSEQ multiplex PCR. The sample shows roughly 43,000 clones, about 89% of them seen only once. The CDR3 totals 17 residues. CDR1 SGHVS and CDR2 FQNEAQ come from the germline V gene. V lost 7 bases to trimming and J lost 5 bases, with 26 bases between them. This entry belongs to a study of blood T cell repertoires in COVID-19. Study context: Some COVID-19 samples were acute and others convalescent; all came from the United States, Italy and Spain.

The chain employs TRBV7-8 and TRBJ2-5, with D possibly being TRBD1 (5 bases). Sequencing was carried out using peripheral blood. This TCR derives from a man between 65 and 79 years old with active COVID-19. This chain's CDR3 is CASIFTTWQGLGETQYF. The CDR3 nucleotides are TGTGCCAGCATCTTTACAACGTGGCAGGGCCTAGGGGAGACCCAGTACTTC.